A selection of T cell receptor beta chains follows, all from one sample in a study of T cell responses to AZD1222 COVID-19 vaccine. Repertoires were generated with immunoSEQ multiplex PCR, while TCRdb's copy carries only in-frame clones and drops some. The sample comprises tens of thousands of clones, about nine tenths of which are singletons, and about 4.9% rests with the top ten. Sequenced material: peripheral blood, taken on day 0 of MenACWY control vaccination. The receptor source for this set is an adult in good health. The conserved cysteine and the conserved F or W are not part of the CDR3 here. The order of the fields is V gene, CDR3 length, CDR3 protein.

v_gene: TRBV19
len: 12
CDR3aa: ASTLIAGYNEQF

v_gene: TRBV24-1
len: 15
CDR3aa: ATSDVAGRAPADTQY

v_gene: TRBV6-5
len: 9
CDR3aa: ASSFGETQY

v_gene: TRBV11-2
len: 17
CDR3aa: ASSLREGQIKKGGYGYT

v_gene: TRBV11-3
len: 16
CDR3aa: ASSLDQGGSSAYNEQF

v_gene: TRBV5-5
len: 13
CDR3aa: ASTKEGEGISPLH

v_gene: TRBV18
len: 11
CDR3aa: ASSPEDRGEAF

v_gene: TRBV6-5
len: 11
CDR3aa: ASYGGGGSPLH

v_gene: TRBV28
len: 11
CDR3aa: ASRPTYQGRAF

v_gene: TRBV3-1/TRBV3-2
len: 14
CDR3aa: ASSPPGVGGTDTQY

v_gene: TRBV10-1
len: 11
CDR3aa: ASSEPGQGKQY

v_gene: TRBV27
len: 15
CDR3aa: ASRGGRGGLSGNTIY

v_gene: TRBV6-2/TRBV6-3
len: 12
CDR3aa: ASSAGTLVSEQY

v_gene: TRBV7-9
len: 13
CDR3aa: ASSLNEGGQVRAF

v_gene: TRBV29-1
len: 12
CDR3aa: SVTIRAVQNIQY

v_gene: TRBV6-5
len: 9
CDR3aa: ASRLGPTQY

v_gene: TRBV18
len: 13
CDR3aa: ASSLRDQVGAEAF

v_gene: TRBV11-2
len: 12
CDR3aa: ASSSNRFTGELF

v_gene: TRBV7-6
len: 15
CDR3aa: ASSSSGLTSSYNEQF

v_gene: TRBV30
len: 11
CDR3aa: AWGRTPNTEAF

v_gene: TRBV7-2
len: 11
CDR3aa: ASSRWSFYEQF

v_gene: TRBV24-1
len: 14
CDR3aa: ATTSGRGAGANVLT

v_gene: TRBV10-2
len: 15
CDR3aa: ASSELTGQRAKNIQY